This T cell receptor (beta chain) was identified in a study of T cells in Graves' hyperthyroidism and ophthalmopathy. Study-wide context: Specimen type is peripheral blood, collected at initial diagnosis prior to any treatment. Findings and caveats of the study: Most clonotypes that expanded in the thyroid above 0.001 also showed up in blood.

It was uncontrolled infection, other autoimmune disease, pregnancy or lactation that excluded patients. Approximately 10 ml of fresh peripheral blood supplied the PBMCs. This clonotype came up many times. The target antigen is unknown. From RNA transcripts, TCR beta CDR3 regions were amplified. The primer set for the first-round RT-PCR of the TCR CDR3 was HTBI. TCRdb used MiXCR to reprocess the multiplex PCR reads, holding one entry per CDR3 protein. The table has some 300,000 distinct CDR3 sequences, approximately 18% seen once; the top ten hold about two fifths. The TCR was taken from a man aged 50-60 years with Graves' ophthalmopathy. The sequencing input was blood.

CDR3 in DNA: TGTGCCAGCAGTTTGACAGGGGAAGGAGAGCAGTTCTTC. It translates to CASSLTGEGEQFF. The J gene is TRBJ2-1, the V gene TRBV28; 8 nucleotides align to TRBD1. Trimming at V came to 3 bases and at J to 10 bases, leaving 5 bases not matched to a gene. Germline CDR1 is MDHEN and CDR2 is SYDVKM. The CDR3 has 13 amino acids.